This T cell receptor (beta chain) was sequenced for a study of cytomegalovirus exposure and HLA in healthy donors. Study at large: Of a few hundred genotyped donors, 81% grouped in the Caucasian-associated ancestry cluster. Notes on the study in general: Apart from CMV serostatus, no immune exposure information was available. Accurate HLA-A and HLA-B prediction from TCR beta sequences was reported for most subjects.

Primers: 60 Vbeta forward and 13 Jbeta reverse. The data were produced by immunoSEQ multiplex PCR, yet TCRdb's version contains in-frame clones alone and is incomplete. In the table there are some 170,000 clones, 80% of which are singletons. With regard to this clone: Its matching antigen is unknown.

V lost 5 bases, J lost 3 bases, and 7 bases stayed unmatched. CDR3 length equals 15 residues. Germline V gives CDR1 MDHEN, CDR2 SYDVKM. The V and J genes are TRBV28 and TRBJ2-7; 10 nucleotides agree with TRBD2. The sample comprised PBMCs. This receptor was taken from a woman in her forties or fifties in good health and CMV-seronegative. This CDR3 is CASSPTSGMGYEQYF. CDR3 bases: TGTGCCAGCAGTCCCACTAGCGGGATGGGCTACGAGCAGTACTTC.